These 14 T cell receptor beta chains originate from one sample sequenced in a study of blood T cell repertoires in COVID-19. Produced via immunoSEQ multiplex PCR; TCRdb's table is partial and in-frame only. This sample carries 50,000 to 70,000 clones, about four fifths of them seen once, and the ten largest clones take approximately 17%. Sequencing used peripheral blood. Receptors originate from a man in his 70s with active COVID-19.

V is TRBV10-3 and J is TRBJ1-1; D perhaps matches TRBD1 (5 bases). Trimming pared 1 base from V and 6 bases from J, leaving 6 bases between. The CDR3 runs 12 residues. Germline values: CDR1 ENHRY, CDR2 SYGVKD. Here the CDR3 reads CAISELTAEAFF. CDR3 coding DNA: TGTGCCATCAGTGAGTTGACAGCTGAAGCTTTCTTT.

This clone was detected a few times. V usage is TRBV7-9 and J usage is TRBJ2-7, with D uncertain. Trimming removed 4 bases at V and 5 bases at J, with 15 bases between. The CDR3 covers 14 residues. Per germline, CDR1 SEHNR and CDR2 FQNEAQ (reference sequence). The CDR3 DNA sequence: TGTGCCAGCAGCTCGTCCCGCGGCCTCGACGAGCAGTACTTC. Translation: CASSSSRGLDEQYF.

V and J are TRBV5-4 and TRBJ2-7; 7 bases fit TRBD2. Germline CDR1 is SGHNT and CDR2 is YYREEE (reference sequence). CDR3 length equals 14 residues. Trimming removed 0 bases from V and 6 bases from J; junction bases left unmatched: 6. Here the CDR3 DNA reads TGTGCCAGCAGCTTGGCGGGGGGTAGACGCGAGCAGTACTTC. This codes for CASSLAGGRREQYF.

V and J are TRBV7-2 and TRBJ1-3; D unclear. Trimming stripped 1 base from V and 11 bases from J, with 12 bases between. Germline CDR1 and CDR2: SGHTA and FQGNSA. CDR3 length: 13 amino acids. CDR3 sequence (DNA): TGTGCCAGCAGCTTAGACCCTTCTGGCCCCATATATTTT. Residues: CASSLDPSGPIYF.

The V call is TRBV7-6, the J call TRBJ2-7; 12 bases match TRBD2. CDR1 is SGHVS and CDR2 is FNYEAQ in the germline V gene. The CDR3 loop spans 19 amino acids. V lost 0 bases, J lost 1 base, and 10 bases stayed unmatched. The CDR3 DNA reads TGTGCCAGCAGCTTAGCCGCTAGCGGGAGGGCCTACCGTTCCTACGAGCAGTACTTC. Translation: CASSLAASGRAYRSYEQYF.

This chain uses TRBV5-6 with TRBJ1-2; TRBD1 is a possible D gene (5 bases). This CDR3 region has 14 residues. Germline CDR1 SGHDT, CDR2 YYEEEE. The V end was cut by 0 bases, the J end by 3 bases, with 9 bases between. CDR3 sequence (DNA): TGTGCCAGCAGCTTGGGGGGCAGTTACTATGGCTACACCTTC. Its protein is CASSLGGSYYGYTF.

V usage is TRBV5-6 and J usage is TRBJ1-5, with 7 bases identical to TRBD1. V lost 2 bases, J lost 2 bases, and 4 bases stayed unmatched. Germline CDR1 reads SGHDT; CDR2 reads YYEEEE. CDR3 length: 15 residues. In DNA form, the CDR3 reads TGTGCCAGCAGCTTTCGAGACAGGGGCAATCAGCCCCAGCATTTT. This translates into CASSFRDRGNQPQHF.

This sequence joins TRBV7-8 and TRBJ2-3, with 12 bases aligning to TRBD2. CDR1 and CDR2 from the germline V gene are SGHVS and FQNEAQ. CDR3 length equals 19 residues. Trimming at V came to 7 bases and at J to 5 bases, leaving 19 bases not matched to a gene. The DNA for the CDR3 is TGTGCCAGCAACGTCGGACTAGCGGGACGACCGAATAGGAAAGATACGCAGTATTTT. Translated: CASNVGLAGRPNRKDTQYF.

This chain links TRBV2 with TRBJ2-7; the D is unclear. This CDR3 spans 15 amino acids. Germline V gene sequence: CDR1 SNHLY, CDR2 FYNNEI. V was trimmed by 1 base and J by 4 bases, leaving 14 bases between them. CDR3 nucleotides: TGTGCCAGCAGTGAAGGGGCCCCCCCCATATACGAGCAGTACTTC. Translation gives CASSEGAPPIYEQYF.

The genes are TRBV3-1 (or the pseudogene TRBV3-2) and TRBJ1-1, with TRBD1 identical over 7 bases. Germline V CDR1 and CDR2: LGHDT, YNNKEL (reference sequence). This CDR3 comprises 15 residues. V lost 3 bases, J lost 0 bases, and 4 bases stayed unmatched. CDR3 nucleotide sequence: TGTGCCAGCAGCCAGGGACAGTCAGTGAACACTGAAGCTTTCTTT. Translated, it gives CASSQGQSVNTEAFF.

For the CDR3, the DNA is TGTGCCAGCAGCCTACAACGACAGAACACTGAAGCTTTCTTT. Translated, it gives CASSLQRQNTEAFF. V gene TRBV28 combines with J gene TRBJ1-1; no reliable D call. Trimming shortened V by 6 bases and J by 1 base, and 12 bases separated the two germline ends. Germline-derived CDR1 and CDR2 are MDHEN and SYDVKM. This CDR3 has 14 amino acids.

DNA of the CDR3: TGTGCCAGCAGACCGACTAGCGGGACAAGGTCCTACAATGAGCAGTTCTTC. Its translation: CASRPTSGTRSYNEQFF. The genes are TRBV7-8 and TRBJ2-1; 11 nucleotides agree with TRBD2. V was clipped by 6 bases and J by 1 base; unmatched bases: 8. The CDR3 is 17 amino acids. Germline loops: CDR1 SGHVS, CDR2 FQNEAQ.

V and J are TRBV30 and TRBJ2-7; TRBD2 aligns across 7 bases. The CDR3 runs to 12 residues. J was trimmed by 0 bases and V by 5 bases; bases with no gene match: 1. Per the germline V gene, CDR1 is GTSNPN and CDR2 is SVGIG (reference sequence). The CDR3 DNA reads as TGTGCCTGGCTAGCGGACTCCTACGAGCAGTACTTC. This gives the protein CAWLADSYEQYF. The full variable domain, in which reference TRBV30 and TRBJ2-7 provide the parts outside the CDR3, is SQTIHQWPATLVQPVGSPLSLECTVEGTSNPNLYWYRQAAGRGLQLLFYSVGIGQISSEVPQNLSASRPQDRQFILSSKKLLLSDSGFYLCAWLADSYEQYFGPGTRLTVT.

The chain recombines TRBV4-1 with TRBJ2-7; no firm D call. CDR3 length: 16 residues. The germline CDR1 and CDR2 sequences are MGHRA and YSYEKL. The V and J ends lost 4 bases and 0 bases respectively, with 16 bases between them. In DNA, the CDR3 is TGCGCCAGCAGCCCGAGGCTGACGCGCAACTCCTACGAGCAGTACTTC. Its protein product is CASSPRLTRNSYEQYF.